Sequencing of this TCR beta chain was carried out in a study of T-cell reconstitution after alpha-beta-depleted transplantation in children. Study results and limitations: Surviving recipient cells, namely T cells and thymic progenitors, were the source of high day-60 TCRbeta diversity in some patients. Diversity and T-cell counts at one year after transplant derived mostly from new T cells. Several hundred expanded graft clones reportedly were the source of alpha-beta T cells about two months after transplant.

This clonotype has more than one count but fewer than ten. The antigen is unknown. It was with unique molecular identifiers that the TCRbeta library was prepared. TCRdb recomputed calls from the PCR reads with MiXCR, one row per CDR3 protein. The data contain 580,000 or so distinct CDR3 sequences, approximately 22% of them seen just once; the ten biggest clones take up roughly 13%. The germline gives CDR1 MNHEY, CDR2 SMNVEV (reference sequence). CDR3 length: 16 residues. V gave up 5 bases and J gave up 1 base; unmatched junction bases: 9. This rearrangement joins TRBV27 to TRBJ2-5; 8 bases are shared with TRBD1. This TCR was sampled from a boy younger than two who had a stem cell transplant for acute myeloid leukemia, so the T cells may come from the graft donor. Source: PBMCs, mostly from graft donor cells, taken 360 days after TCRalphabeta/CD19-depleted stem cell transplant. CDR3 DNA sequence: TGTGCCAGCAGTCCCCACAGGGGGGCCTTCCAAGAGACCCAGTACTTC. It translates to CASSPHRGAFQETQYF.